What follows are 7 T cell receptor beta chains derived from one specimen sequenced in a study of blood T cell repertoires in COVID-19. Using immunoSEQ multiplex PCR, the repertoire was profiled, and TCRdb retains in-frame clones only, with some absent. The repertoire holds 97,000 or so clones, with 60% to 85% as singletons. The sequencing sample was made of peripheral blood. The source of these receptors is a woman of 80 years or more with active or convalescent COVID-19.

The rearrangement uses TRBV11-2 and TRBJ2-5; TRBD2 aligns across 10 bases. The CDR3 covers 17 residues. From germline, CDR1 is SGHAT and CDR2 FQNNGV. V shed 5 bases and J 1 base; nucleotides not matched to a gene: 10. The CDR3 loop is CASSLIPGLAFQETQYF. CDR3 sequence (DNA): TGTGCCAGCAGCCTGATACCGGGACTAGCGTTCCAAGAGACCCAGTACTTC.

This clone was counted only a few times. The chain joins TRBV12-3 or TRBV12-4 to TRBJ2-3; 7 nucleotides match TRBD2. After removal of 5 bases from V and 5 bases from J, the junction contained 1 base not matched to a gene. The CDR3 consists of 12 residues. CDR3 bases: TGTGCCAGCAGTCCTAGCGGAGATACGCAGTATTTT. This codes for CASSPSGDTQYF.

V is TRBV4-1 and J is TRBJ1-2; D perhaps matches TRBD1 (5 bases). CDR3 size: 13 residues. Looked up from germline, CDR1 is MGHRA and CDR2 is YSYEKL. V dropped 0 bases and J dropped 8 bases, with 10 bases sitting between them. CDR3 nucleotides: TGCGCCAGCAGCCAAGAGGGGGGACGGGGCTACACCTTC. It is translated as CASSQEGGRGYTF.

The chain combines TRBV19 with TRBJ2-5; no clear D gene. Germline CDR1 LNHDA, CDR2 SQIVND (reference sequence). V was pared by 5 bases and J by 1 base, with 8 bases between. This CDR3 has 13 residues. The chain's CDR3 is CASSAPIQETQYF. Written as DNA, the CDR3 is TGTGCCAGTAGTGCGCCCATCCAAGAGACCCAGTACTTC.

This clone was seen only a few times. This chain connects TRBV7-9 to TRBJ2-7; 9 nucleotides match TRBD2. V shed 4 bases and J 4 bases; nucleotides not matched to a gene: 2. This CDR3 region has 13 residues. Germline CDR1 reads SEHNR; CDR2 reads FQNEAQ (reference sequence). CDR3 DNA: TGTGCCAGCAGCTGGGGACTAGCTTACGAGCAGTACTTC. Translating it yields CASSWGLAYEQYF.

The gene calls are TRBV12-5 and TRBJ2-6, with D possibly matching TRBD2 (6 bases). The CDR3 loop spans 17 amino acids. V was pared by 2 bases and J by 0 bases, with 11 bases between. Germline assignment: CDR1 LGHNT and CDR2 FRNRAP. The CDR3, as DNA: TGTGCTAGTGGTTTGCGCGGGGCTAGCTCTGGGGCCAACGTCCTGACTTTC. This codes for CASGLRGASSGANVLTF.

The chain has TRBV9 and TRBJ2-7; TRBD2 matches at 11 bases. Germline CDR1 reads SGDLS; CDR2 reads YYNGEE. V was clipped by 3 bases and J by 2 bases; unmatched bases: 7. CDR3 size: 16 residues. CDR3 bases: TGTGCCAGCAGCGAAAGCGGGACTAGCGGAACCTACGAGCAGTACTTC. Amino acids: CASSESGTSGTYEQYF.